Shown below are 14 T cell receptor beta chains from a single sample sequenced in a study of vaccination effects on CD4 cells after COVID-19. The repertoire was sequenced with immunoSEQ multiplex PCR; TCRdb's copy has only in-frame clones and lacks some. The table shows over 55,000 clones, with roughly 79% occurring only once. Peptide-pool stimulation followed by sequencing identified expanded antigen-specific CD4+ clonotypes in the ViraFEST assay. A roughly 10-day culture period preceded the isolation of CD4+ T cells. These receptors have no known antigen. This specimen was CD4+ T cells from PBMCs cultured with HCoV-229E spike peptides, taken before COVID-19 vaccination. These receptors were obtained from a human donor who received a COVID-19 vaccine.

CDR3 in DNA: TGTGCCAGCAGCGCCCCTCTTGGCAGGGCTAGATTGGGTTACAATGAGCAGTTCTTC. Encoded protein: CASSAPLGRARLGYNEQFF. The chain has TRBV27 and TRBJ2-1, with D maybe TRBD1 (5 bases). The CDR3 consists of 19 residues. V lost 6 bases to trimming and J lost 4 bases, with 28 bases between them. Per the germline V gene, CDR1 is MNHEY and CDR2 is SMNVEV (reference sequence).

This chain joins TRBV2 and TRBJ2-3; D remains unclear. The CDR3 is 14 residues long. In germline, CDR1 is SNHLY, CDR2 FYNNEI. The V end lost 6 bases, the J end lost 3 bases, and 13 bases lay between the germline ends. This CDR3 is CASRPGHYTDTQYF. The CDR3 coding sequence is TGTGCCAGCAGACCGGGCCATTATACAGATACGCAGTATTTT.

V gene TRBV20-1 combines with J gene TRBJ1-1, with D tentatively TRBD1 (5 bases). The CDR3 extends over 11 amino acids. The V gene's germline CDR1 is DFQATT and CDR2 SNEGSKA (reference sequence). V was shortened by 6 bases and J by 12 bases, with 17 bases between the two germline ends. The CDR3 DNA reads as TGCAGTGCCCCCCGGACGGGGGGGACTTTCTTT. Protein sequence: CSAPRTGGTFF.

The chain combines TRBV7-2 with TRBJ1-1; no reliable D call. This CDR3 has 13 amino acids. The V and J ends lost 2 bases and 1 base respectively, with 5 bases between them. CDR1 is SGHTA and CDR2 is FQGNSA in the germline V gene. CDR3 sequence reads: CASSLRRNTEAFF. In nucleotides, the CDR3 is TGTGCCAGCAGCTTAAGGAGGAACACTGAAGCTTTCTTT.

The V and J genes are TRBV6-5 and TRBJ1-5; a weak D match, TRBD1 (5 bases). V gave up 6 bases and J gave up 2 bases, with 8 bases separating them. The CDR3 spans 13 residues. CDR1 and CDR2 (germline): MNHEY, SVGAGI. CDR3 in amino acids: CASRGVGNQPQHF. The CDR3, as DNA: TGTGCCAGCAGGGGGGTCGGCAATCAGCCCCAGCATTTT.

The J gene is TRBJ1-3, the V gene TRBV18, with 7 bases matching TRBD1. The germline gives CDR1 KGHSH, CDR2 LQKENI. The CDR3 has 15 amino acids. With 4 bases clipped from V and 4 bases from J, the junction kept 7 bases outside the gene matches. CDR3 amino acids: CASSRQTGFGNTIYF. CDR3 nucleotide sequence: TGTGCCAGCTCACGGCAGACAGGGTTCGGAAACACCATATATTTT.

V is TRBV5-1 and J is TRBJ1-2; 7 bases match TRBD1. Germline lookup yields CDR1 SGHRS and CDR2 YFSETQ. Losses at the gene ends were 4 bases for V and 4 bases for J; bases not matched to a gene: 16. There are 17 residues in the CDR3. The CDR3, as DNA: TGCGCCAGCAGCCCGCGCCGGACAGGCGTCATCTTCTATGGCTACACCTTC. It encodes CASSPRRTGVIFYGYTF.

This chain links TRBV10-1 with TRBJ2-1; 11 bases match TRBD2. This CDR3 comprises 16 residues. J lost 0 bases, V lost 4 bases, and 2 bases had no gene match. Germline CDR1 and CDR2: WNHNN and SYGVQD (reference sequence). CDR3 protein: CASSGSGGGSYNEQFF. Here the CDR3 DNA reads TGCGCCAGCAGTGGTAGCGGGGGGGGCTCCTACAATGAGCAGTTCTTC.

The V gene is TRBV2, the J gene TRBJ2-7; possibly TRBD2 for D (5 bases). CDR3 length: 13 residues. Germline CDR1 reads SNHLY; CDR2 reads FYNNEI. Trimming left V 3 bases short and J 6 bases short, with 12 bases between. The CDR3 is CASSEQLESEQYV. The CDR3, as DNA: TGTGCCAGCAGTGAGCAACTAGAAAGCGAGCAGTACGTC.

V usage is TRBV5-1 and J usage is TRBJ1-3, with D maybe TRBD1 (5 bases). The CDR3 has 13 residues. V lost 5 bases, J lost 1 base, and 7 bases lay in between. Germline V lookup: CDR1 SGHRS, CDR2 YFSETQ. In DNA, the CDR3 is TGCGCCAGCAGTCGACAGTCTGGAAACACCATATATTTT. Translating gives CASSRQSGNTIYF.

The chain carries TRBV6-6 and TRBJ2-7; 9 bases are shared with TRBD1. The CDR3 has 15 amino acids. Germline V gene data show CDR1 as MNHNY and CDR2 as SVGAGI (reference sequence). V was clipped by 2 bases and J by 0 bases; unmatched bases: 2. The CDR3 sequence: CASSYGTGSSYEQYV. In nucleotides, the CDR3 is TGTGCCAGCAGTTACGGGACAGGGAGCTCCTACGAGCAGTACGTC.

This clone has just a few counts. This sequence joins TRBV12-3 or TRBV12-4 and TRBJ1-2; D unclear. Trimming took 3 bases from V and 7 from J, leaving 6 bases between them. This CDR3 comprises 11 residues. CDR3 coding DNA: TGTGCCAGCAGTTTGAAGGGTGGCTACACCTTC. Protein: CASSLKGGYTF.

This chain joins TRBV19 and TRBJ2-5; 7 positions agree with TRBD1. The germline V gene has CDR1 LNHDA and CDR2 SQIVND (reference sequence). V dropped 6 bases and J dropped 5; count of bases not matched to a gene: 9. The CDR3 contains 14 residues. The DNA for the CDR3 is TGTGCCAGTAGGCAACAGGGGAATTTGGAGACCCAGTACTTC. Its translation: CASRQQGNLETQYF.

The chain carries TRBV6-5 and TRBJ2-7; tentatively, D is TRBD2 (6 bases). The length of the CDR3 is 12 residues. Trimming took off 6 bases at V and 9 bases at J, with 15 bases between the two ends. CDR1 is MNHEY, CDR2 SVGAGI, per germline. The CDR3 bases are TGTGCCAGCAGGGACCCACACGGGGGGCAGTACGTC. Translating it yields CASRDPHGGQYV.